This T cell receptor (beta chain) emerged from a study of vaccination and CD4 T cells after COVID-19. Across the whole study: Overlapping spike peptides served as the stimulus for the cells. These peptides came from SARS-CoV-2 and from the common cold coronaviruses HCoV-NL63, HCoV-OC43 and HCoV-229E.

Cultured CD4+ T-cell DNA underwent Oncomine TCR Beta short-read sequencing. TCRdb re-analysed the PCR reads in MiXCR, keeping a single row per CDR3 protein. The profile shows about 9,700 distinct CDR3 sequences, 51% of them singletons. The V gene end was trimmed by 5 bases and the J gene end by 5 bases; junction bases not matched to a gene: 6. The CDR3 totals 13 residues. Germline V CDR1 and CDR2: MNHNS, SASEGT. With regard to this clonotype: The antigen is undetermined.

Treatment of the sample: approximately nine-day PBMC culture with coronavirus spike peptide pools or control peptides (ViraFEST assay). Culture of 2 million to 2.5 million PBMCs per well took place with 7.5 to 10 IU/ml IL-2 and roughly 9.8 ug/ml peptide pools. The receptor comes from a human donor who had recovered from COVID-19. V is TRBV6-1 and J is TRBJ2-7; the match to TRBD2 covers 7 bases. Material: CD4+ T cells from blood, cultured in vitro. As DNA, the CDR3 is TGTGCCAGCAGTCGGGGGGTCGGCAACGAGCAGTACTTC. This codes for CASSRGVGNEQYF.